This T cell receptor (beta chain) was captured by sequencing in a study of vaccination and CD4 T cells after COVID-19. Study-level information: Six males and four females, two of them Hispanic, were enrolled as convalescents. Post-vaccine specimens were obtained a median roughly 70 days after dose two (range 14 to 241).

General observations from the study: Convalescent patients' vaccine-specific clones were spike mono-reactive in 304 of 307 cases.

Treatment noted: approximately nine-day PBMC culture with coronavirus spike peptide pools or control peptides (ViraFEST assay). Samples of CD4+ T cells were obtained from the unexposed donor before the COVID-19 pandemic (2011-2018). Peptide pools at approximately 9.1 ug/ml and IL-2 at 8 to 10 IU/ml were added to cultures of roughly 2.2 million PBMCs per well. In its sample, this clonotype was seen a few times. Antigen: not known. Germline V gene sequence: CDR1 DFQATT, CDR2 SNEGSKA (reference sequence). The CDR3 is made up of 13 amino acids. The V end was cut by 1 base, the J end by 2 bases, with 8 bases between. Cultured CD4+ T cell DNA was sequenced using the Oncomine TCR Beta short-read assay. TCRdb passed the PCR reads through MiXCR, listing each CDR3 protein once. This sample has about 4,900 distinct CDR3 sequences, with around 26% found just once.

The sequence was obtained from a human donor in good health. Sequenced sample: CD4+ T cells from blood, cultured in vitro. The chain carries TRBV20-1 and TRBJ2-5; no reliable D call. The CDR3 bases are TGCAGTGCTAGAGGGGCGAATCAAGAGACCCAGTACTTC. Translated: CSARGANQETQYF.